One sample yielded the 8 T cell receptor beta chains listed below, sequenced in a study of blood T cell repertoires in COVID-19. The protocol was immunoSEQ multiplex PCR, while the TCRdb copy is restricted to in-frame clones and leaves out a portion. The repertoire consists of about 83,000 clones, with 70% to 90% occurring once and the leading ten covering approximately 22%. Sequenced: peripheral blood. These receptors were collected from a woman at least 80 years old in a cohort sampled during active or convalescent COVID-19.

The chain couples TRBV4-1 to TRBJ1-2; 10 bases agree with TRBD1. CDR1 and CDR2 from the germline V gene are MGHRA and YSYEKL. V lost 2 bases to trimming and J lost 4 bases; unmatched junction nucleotides: 4. The CDR3 sequence is 15 residues long. The CDR3 is CASSQPGQGSYGYTF. DNA for the CDR3: TGCGCCAGCAGCCAACCGGGACAGGGGTCCTATGGCTACACCTTC.

The chain recombines TRBV20-1 with TRBJ1-5, with 9 nucleotides matching TRBD1. V dropped 3 bases and J dropped 6; count of bases not matched to a gene: 6. Germline loops: CDR1 DFQATT, CDR2 SNEGSKA (reference sequence). The CDR3 runs 14 residues. The CDR3 nucleotides read TGCAGTGCTAGTTTGGACAGGGGATCTCAGCCCCAGCATTTT. Residues: CSASLDRGSQPQHF.

Details on this clone: Its ends do not fully match the called genes, so a read error is possible. This chain connects TRBV10-2 to TRBJ2-6; D possibly corresponds to TRBD1 (6 bases). There are 16 residues in the CDR3. CDR1 is WSHSY and CDR2 is SAAADI in the germline V gene. The CDR3 DNA reads TGCGCCCGCAGCCGAGGGGGTAGCTCTGGGGCCAACGTCCTGACTTTC. Protein product: CARSRGGSSGANVLTF.

A few counts support this clone. The chain joins TRBV3-1 (or the pseudogene TRBV3-2) to TRBJ1-5; D not resolved. CDR3 length equals 14 residues. Germline lookup yields CDR1 LGHDT and CDR2 YNNKEL (reference sequence). V was pared by 1 base and J by 5 bases, with 9 bases between. CDR3 protein: CASSQGSGYQPQHF. CDR3 coding DNA: TGTGCCAGCAGCCAAGGGTCAGGTTATCAGCCCCAGCATTTT.

This sequence joins TRBV5-1 and TRBJ1-4; no definite D call. The CDR3 runs 15 residues. Germline CDR1 SGHRS, CDR2 YFSETQ. V dropped 4 bases and J dropped 3 bases, with 13 bases sitting between them. CDR3 DNA sequence: TGCGCCAGCAGCGTAGACAAGCTGGCTAATGAAAAACTGTTTTTT. This encodes CASSVDKLANEKLFF.

V usage is TRBV5-1 and J usage is TRBJ2-7; the D gene is possibly TRBD2 (5 bases). In germline, CDR1 is SGHRS, CDR2 YFSETQ. The CDR3 loop spans 16 amino acids. The V end lost 0 bases, the J end lost 5 bases, and 18 bases lay between the germline ends. The chain's CDR3 is CASSLDPPGAGNEQYF. DNA for the CDR3: TGCGCCAGCAGCTTGGACCCACCCGGAGCCGGGAACGAGCAGTACTTC.

The chain has TRBV2 and TRBJ2-1; 8 nucleotides line up with TRBD2. V dropped 0 bases and J dropped 7; count of bases not matched to a gene: 2. CDR3 length: 14 amino acids. Germline lookup yields CDR1 SNHLY and CDR2 FYNNEI. CDR3 sequence reads: CASSEAGGRNEQFF. DNA of the CDR3: TGTGCCAGCAGTGAAGCGGGCGGGAGGAATGAGCAGTTCTTC.

The chain is built from TRBV6-5 and TRBJ1-1; 8 positions match TRBD1. V shed 6 bases, J shed 1 base, and the junction held 7 bases outside the gene matches. The CDR3 consists of 15 residues. The germline V gene encodes CDR1 MNHEY and CDR2 SVGAGI. The DNA of the CDR3 is TGTGCCAGCAGGGTTCAAGGGACAGGGAACACTGAAGCTTTCTTT. Translating gives CASRVQGTGNTEAFF.